The clone carrying this T cell receptor beta chain has ten or more counts. Samples came from axillary lymph nodes draining the breast cancer. The sample originates from a study of breast tumors, draining lymph nodes, adjacent tissues. TCRdb used MiXCR to reprocess the multiplex PCR reads, holding one entry per CDR3 protein. This table has 150,000 or so distinct CDR3 sequences, roughly a third appearing once. The germline CDR1 and CDR2 sequences are SNHLY and FYNNEI. There are 12 residues in the CDR3. V was trimmed by 7 bases and J by 6 bases, leaving 12 bases between them. The TCR comes from a female donor with breast cancer. Some clones in this sample may be carry-over from other donors' samples. The source material was axillary lymph node tissue. The rearrangement links TRBV2 to TRBJ1-2, with a possible D match to TRBD1 (5 bases). The CDR3 coding sequence is TGTGCCAGCACCGGGAGCAGGGATGGCTACACCTTC. The encoded protein is CASTGSRDGYTF.